This TCR beta chain was recovered during a study of T cell repertoires in cytomegalovirus infection. From the reads, TCRdb called clonotypes with MiXCR, one entry per CDR3 protein. Among hundreds of thousands of distinct CDR3 sequences, roughly 15% were seen once, and the ten largest hold 12%. Germline CDR1 reads LGHNA; CDR2 reads YSLEER. J gave up 5 bases and V 1 base, and 10 bases lay outside the gene matches. This CDR3 is built from 19 residues. This clonotype has more than one count but fewer than ten. Sequenced material: PBMCs. The source is a human donor in good health (CMV status not recorded). Some clones in this sample may be carry-over from other donors' samples. V is TRBV4-3 and J is TRBJ2-1; TRBD2 aligns across 14 bases. This CDR3 reads CASSQGYSGLAGVHNEQFF. Written as DNA, the CDR3 is TGCGCCAGCAGCCAAGGTTACTCGGGACTAGCGGGGGTTCACAATGAGCAGTTCTTC.